The 9 T cell receptor beta chains listed next were all sequenced from one sample in a study of cytomegalovirus exposure and HLA in healthy donors. Primers included in the PCR were 60 Vbeta and 13 Jbeta primers. TCRdb's table, derived via immunoSEQ multiplex PCR, lists solely in-frame clones and lacks some. The sample lists around 160,000 clones; roughly 75% were seen once. The sequenced sample consisted of PBMCs. These receptors originate from a woman in her 40s in good health and CMV-seropositive.

The chain uses TRBV6-1 and TRBJ2-3, with D possibly matching TRBD2 (6 bases). The V gene lost 4 bases and the J gene lost 0 bases, with 14 bases spanning the gap. Germline CDR1 and CDR2: MNHNS and SASEGT. The CDR3 sequence is 16 residues long. The CDR3 region has the DNA TGTGCCAGCAGTGCGGCGGTAGCGGTGAGCACAGATACGCAGTATTTT. It codes for CASSAAVAVSTDTQYF.

The rearrangement uses TRBV9 and TRBJ2-7, with a tentative D call TRBD2 (6 bases). The CDR3 runs to 14 residues. Per the germline V gene, CDR1 is SGDLS and CDR2 is YYNGEE. Trimming removed 0 bases at V and 2 bases at J, with 9 bases between. CDR3 loop: CASSVGLGTYEQYF. Here the CDR3 DNA reads TGTGCCAGCAGCGTAGGACTAGGAACCTACGAGCAGTACTTC.

The CDR3 sequence is CASSVSWGPTYEQYF. In nucleotides, the CDR3 is TGTGCCAGCAGCGTTTCGTGGGGGCCTACCTACGAGCAGTACTTC. This chain joins TRBV9 and TRBJ2-7, with TRBD1 as a possible D gene (6 bases). The germline V gene has CDR1 SGDLS and CDR2 YYNGEE. The CDR3 length is 15 residues. Trimming took 2 bases from V and 2 from J, leaving 14 bases between them.

This clone occurred once. This chain links TRBV19 with TRBJ1-1; TRBD1 aligns across 9 bases. Germline CDR1 LNHDA, CDR2 SQIVND (reference sequence). J was trimmed by 6 bases and V by 7 bases; bases with no gene match: 12. This CDR3 has 15 residues. The CDR3 loop reads CASTKPPGQGSEAFF. The CDR3 bases are TGTGCCAGTACCAAACCCCCGGGACAGGGCTCTGAAGCTTTCTTT.

The J gene is TRBJ2-5, the V gene TRBV18; D not resolved. The CDR3 runs to 15 residues. V gave up 1 base and J gave up 2 bases, with 11 bases separating them. CDR1 is KGHSH and CDR2 is LQKENI in the germline V gene. CDR3 amino acids: CASSPLSAGQETQYF. In DNA, the CDR3 is TGTGCCAGCTCACCACTTTCTGCAGGACAAGAGACCCAGTACTTC.

V usage is TRBV14 and J usage is TRBJ2-2, with 10 bases that match TRBD2. The CDR3 runs to 18 residues. Germline assignment: CDR1 SGHDN and CDR2 FVKESK. V dropped 1 base and J dropped 4; count of bases not matched to a gene: 9. The CDR3 nucleotides are TGTGCCAGCAGCCAAGCAAGGCTAGCGGGAGACCGCACCGGGGAGCTGTTTTTT. Translating it yields CASSQARLAGDRTGELFF.

This clone turned up a few times. V usage is TRBV10-3 and J usage is TRBJ1-1; D may be TRBD1 (6 bases). The length of the CDR3 is 13 residues. V gave up 4 bases and J gave up 5 bases, with 11 bases separating them. The germline CDR1 and CDR2 sequences are ENHRY and SYGVKD. The CDR3 nucleotides read TGTGCCATCAGTGTGGAAGACAGGACTGAAGCTTTCTTT. It yields the protein CAISVEDRTEAFF.

The rearrangement joins TRBV7-3 to TRBJ2-3; a weak D match, TRBD1 (5 bases). CDR1 and CDR2 (germline): SGHTA, FQGTGA. This CDR3 comprises 15 residues. Deletions cut 5 bases from V and 3 bases from J, with 15 bases between. The CDR3 loop reads CASSPQGFVTDTQYF. The CDR3 region has the DNA TGTGCCAGCAGCCCCCAGGGTTTTGTAACAGATACGCAGTATTTT.

This clone appeared a few times. The J gene is TRBJ1-1, the V gene TRBV30, with D possibly TRBD1 on 5 matching bases. The CDR3 has 16 amino acids. V was clipped by 2 bases and J by 4 bases, with 20 bases between them. Per germline, CDR1 GTSNPN and CDR2 SVGIG (reference sequence). CDR3 in amino acids: CAWSRQGGSSSTEAFF. CDR3 DNA sequence: TGTGCCTGGAGTCGCCAGGGTGGGTCGTCGAGCACTGAAGCTTTCTTT.